This T cell receptor (beta chain) was sequenced in a study of blood T cell repertoires in COVID-19 (dated by TCRdb to the early 2020s). Regarding the research as a whole: The collaborator samples originated in the United States, Italy and Spain and spanned the acute and convalescent phases of COVID-19. The material from the prospective study consisted of cDNA or gDNA derived from T cells, B-cell-depleted T cells, or PBMCs. Deeply sampled blood TCRbeta repertoires from subjects exposed to, actively infected with, or recovered from COVID-19 were included in the dataset. The repertoires were released in a freely available public database intended as a resource for research on the immune response to SARS-CoV-2. Samples were obtained from the ongoing ImmuneRACE study (first 160 participants) and from over 1,000 subjects provided by 6 global collaborators. Nearly every sample came with metadata listing a de-identified subject ID, COVID-19 status, age in years and sex. HLA class I and class II types, where available, came from metadata supplied by the sample provider rather than from assay-based typing. Study-level results and caveats: Clinical and demographic metadata were provided uncurated, with the amount varying by source and participant.

TCRbeta CDR3 regions were amplified from genomic DNA by means of the immunoSEQ Assay, a bias-controlled multiplex PCR. From the authors' description of their analysis: Nucleated cell counts per sample were estimated from amplification of reference gene primers within the assay. To quantify the absolute abundance of each unique TCRbeta CDR3 rearrangement, sequence reads were collapsed and filtered. For each sample, productive Simpson clonality was calculated as the square root of Simpson's diversity index over productive rearrangements. TCRdb took over this immuneACCESS table, retaining in-frame rearrangements with V and J assigned. Such tables are incomplete; in checked studies, under half of the missing clones stem from an unresolved V gene, and the remainder is unexplained. V and J calls and clone size are given by that table; D and trimming were obtained from the DNA. The sample table shows approximately 330,000 clones, and under 90% are seen once. The ten largest clones capture roughly a tenth of the sample.

About this clone itself: Its binding antigen is unknown. The input lacks base qualities; no much larger clone sits a single base away.

CDR1 and CDR2, looked up from the germline V gene, are SGHTA and FQGNSA. V has 1 base trimmed and J has 5 bases trimmed; junction bases matching no gene number 13. The CDR3 runs 18 residues from the cysteine to the phenylalanine. Solely the CDR3 DNA is kept, with 54 bases framed from the first base. In the prospective study, participants were roughly 18 to 100 years old, resided in fewer than 25 geographic areas of the United States, and were enrolled through a virtual design. In the prospective study, cohorts were assigned on the basis of participant-reported clinical history obtained from a screening survey and a study questionnaire. Recovered participants in ImmuneRACE Cohort 3 were defined by two consecutive negative NP/OP PCR tests, clearance by a healthcare professional, or resolution of symptoms. In the prospective study, whole blood, serum and a nasopharyngeal or oropharyngeal swab were collected from each participant by mobile phlebotomists. Over an approximately two-month period, participants in the prospective study had the option of providing additional blood draws and questionnaires. Before DNA extraction, blood samples from the prospective study were shipped at room temperature or frozen.

Specimen: PBMCs or T cells enriched from blood (not recorded which). Here the chain combines TRBV7-2 and TRBJ2-5, with TRBD2 identical over 10 junction bases. This receptor was taken from a woman in her 30s who had recovered from COVID-19. The bases are TGTGCCAGCAGCTTAGATCCCCGGGGAGCGGGAGGGAGGGAGACCCAGTACTTC. Its protein reads: CASSLDPRGAGGRETQYF.